This T cell receptor beta chain was captured by sequencing in a study of human T cells and chemical hapten exposure. The overall study: The sensitizing agent was 2% DPC, placed on about 2 cm by about 2 cm of upper inner arm skin.

Time point described: pre-sensitization, week 0. Treatment meaning: therapeutic diphenylcyclopropenone sensitization with weekly scalp DPC. Individual cDNA molecules in this library carried unique molecular identifiers. Using its own MiXCR run on the RACE reads, TCRdb lists one record per CDR3 protein. Among roughly 100,000 distinct CDR3 sequences, about 12% were seen once, and the ten largest hold around 1.6%. V lost 5 bases, J lost 5 bases, and 10 bases lay in between. In germline, CDR1 is SEHNR, CDR2 FQNEAQ (reference sequence). This CDR3 region has 13 residues. The sequencing used whole blood, collected in connection with sensitization to the hapten diphenylcyclopropenone (DPC). This clonotype originated in a woman aged 50 to 60 with alopecia areata. Some clones in this sample may be carry-over from other donors' samples. The chain uses TRBV7-9 and TRBJ1-5; TRBD1 is a possible D gene (6 bases). CDR3 in DNA: TGTGCCAGCAGCGGGACAAGTGATCAGCCCCAGCATTTT. It yields the protein CASSGTSDQPQHF.